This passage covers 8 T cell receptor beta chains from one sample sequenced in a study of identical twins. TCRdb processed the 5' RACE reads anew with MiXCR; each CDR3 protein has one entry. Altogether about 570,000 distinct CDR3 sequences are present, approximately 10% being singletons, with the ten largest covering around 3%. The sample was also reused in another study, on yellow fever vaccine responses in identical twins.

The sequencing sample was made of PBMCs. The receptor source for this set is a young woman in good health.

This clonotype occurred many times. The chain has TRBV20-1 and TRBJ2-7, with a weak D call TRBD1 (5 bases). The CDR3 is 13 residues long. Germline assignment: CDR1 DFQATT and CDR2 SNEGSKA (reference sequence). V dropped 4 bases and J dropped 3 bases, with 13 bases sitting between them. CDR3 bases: TGCAGTGCTAAGGACACTTACTACTACGAGCAGTACTTC. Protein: CSAKDTYYYEQYF.

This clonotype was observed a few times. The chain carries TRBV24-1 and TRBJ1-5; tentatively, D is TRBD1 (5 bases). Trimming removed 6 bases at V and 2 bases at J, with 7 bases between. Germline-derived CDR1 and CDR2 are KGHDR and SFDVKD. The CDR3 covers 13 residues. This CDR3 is CATSRGGNQPQHF. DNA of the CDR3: TGTGCCACCAGTAGGGGTGGCAATCAGCCCCAGCATTTT.

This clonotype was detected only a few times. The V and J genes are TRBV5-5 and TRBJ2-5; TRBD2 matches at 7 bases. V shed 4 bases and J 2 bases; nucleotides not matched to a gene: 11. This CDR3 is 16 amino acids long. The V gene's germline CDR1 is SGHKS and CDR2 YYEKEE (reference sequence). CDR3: CASSPTGLPIQETQYF. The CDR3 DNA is TGTGCCAGCAGCCCTACGGGACTACCGATACAAGAGACCCAGTACTTC.

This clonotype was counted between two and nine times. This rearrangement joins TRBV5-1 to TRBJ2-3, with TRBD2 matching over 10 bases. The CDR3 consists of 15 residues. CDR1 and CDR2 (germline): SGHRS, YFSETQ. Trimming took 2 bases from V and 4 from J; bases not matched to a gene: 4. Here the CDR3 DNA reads TGCGCCAGCAGCTTCGCTAGCGGGGGCTCAGATACGCAGTATTTT. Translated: CASSFASGGSDTQYF.

This chain's CDR3 is CASSLSQIYEQFF. Here the CDR3 DNA reads TGTGCCAGCAGCCTTAGTCAGATTTATGAGCAGTTCTTC. J is TRBJ2-1 and V is TRBV3-1; D unclear. This CDR3 region has 13 residues. Deletions cut 4 bases from V and 8 bases from J, with 12 bases between. The germline gives CDR1 LGHDT, CDR2 YNNKEL (reference sequence).

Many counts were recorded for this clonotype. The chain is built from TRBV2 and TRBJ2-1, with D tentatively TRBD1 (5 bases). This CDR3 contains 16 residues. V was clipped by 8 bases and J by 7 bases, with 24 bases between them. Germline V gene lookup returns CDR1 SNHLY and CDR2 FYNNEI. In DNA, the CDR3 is TGTGCCAGCGGAACCACTACTGGGTCAGGACATAATGAGCAGTTCTTC. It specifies CASGTTTGSGHNEQFF. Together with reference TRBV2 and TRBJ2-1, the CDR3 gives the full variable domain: EPEVTQTPSHQVTQMGQEVILRCVPISNHLYFYWYRQILGQKVEFLVSFYNNEISEKSEIFDDQFSVERPDGSNFTLKIRSTKLEDSAMYFCASGTTTGSGHNEQFFGPGTRLTVL.

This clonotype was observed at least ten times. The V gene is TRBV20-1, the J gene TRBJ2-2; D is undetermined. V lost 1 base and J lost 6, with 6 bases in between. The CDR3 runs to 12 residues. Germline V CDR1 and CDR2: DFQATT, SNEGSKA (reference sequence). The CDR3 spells CSARVMAGELFF. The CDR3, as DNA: TGCAGTGCTAGAGTCATGGCCGGGGAGCTGTTTTTT.

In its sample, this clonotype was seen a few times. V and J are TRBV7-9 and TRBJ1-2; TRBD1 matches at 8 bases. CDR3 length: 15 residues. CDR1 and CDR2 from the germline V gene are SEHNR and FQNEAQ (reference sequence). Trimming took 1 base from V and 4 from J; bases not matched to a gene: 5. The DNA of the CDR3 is TGTGCCAGCAGCTTAGTGGGGACAGGCGTCTATGGCTACACCTTC. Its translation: CASSLVGTGVYGYTF.